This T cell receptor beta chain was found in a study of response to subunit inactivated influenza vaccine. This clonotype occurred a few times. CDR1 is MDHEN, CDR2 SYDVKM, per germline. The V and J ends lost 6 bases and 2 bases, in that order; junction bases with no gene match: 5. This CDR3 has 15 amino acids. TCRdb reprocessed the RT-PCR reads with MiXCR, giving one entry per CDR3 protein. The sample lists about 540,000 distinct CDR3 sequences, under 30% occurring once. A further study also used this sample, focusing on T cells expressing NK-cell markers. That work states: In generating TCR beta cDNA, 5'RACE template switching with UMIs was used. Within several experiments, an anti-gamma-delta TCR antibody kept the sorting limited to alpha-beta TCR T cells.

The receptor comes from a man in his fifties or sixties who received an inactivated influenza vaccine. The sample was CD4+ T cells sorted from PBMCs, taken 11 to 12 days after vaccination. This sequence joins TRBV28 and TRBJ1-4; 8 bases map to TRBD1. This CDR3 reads CASRTSGGTNEKLFF. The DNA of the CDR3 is TGTGCCAGCAGGACTTCAGGGGGCACTAATGAAAAACTGTTTTTT.